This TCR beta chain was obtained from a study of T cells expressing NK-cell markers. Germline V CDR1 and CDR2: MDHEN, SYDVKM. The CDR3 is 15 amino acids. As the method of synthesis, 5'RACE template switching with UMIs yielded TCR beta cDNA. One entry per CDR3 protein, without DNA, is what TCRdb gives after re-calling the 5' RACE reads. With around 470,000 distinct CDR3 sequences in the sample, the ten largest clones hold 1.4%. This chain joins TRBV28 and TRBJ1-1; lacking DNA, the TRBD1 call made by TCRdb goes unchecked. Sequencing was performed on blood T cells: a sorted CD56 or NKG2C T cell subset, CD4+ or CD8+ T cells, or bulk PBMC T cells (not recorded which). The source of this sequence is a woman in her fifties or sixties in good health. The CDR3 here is CASSPRTGKSTEAFF.